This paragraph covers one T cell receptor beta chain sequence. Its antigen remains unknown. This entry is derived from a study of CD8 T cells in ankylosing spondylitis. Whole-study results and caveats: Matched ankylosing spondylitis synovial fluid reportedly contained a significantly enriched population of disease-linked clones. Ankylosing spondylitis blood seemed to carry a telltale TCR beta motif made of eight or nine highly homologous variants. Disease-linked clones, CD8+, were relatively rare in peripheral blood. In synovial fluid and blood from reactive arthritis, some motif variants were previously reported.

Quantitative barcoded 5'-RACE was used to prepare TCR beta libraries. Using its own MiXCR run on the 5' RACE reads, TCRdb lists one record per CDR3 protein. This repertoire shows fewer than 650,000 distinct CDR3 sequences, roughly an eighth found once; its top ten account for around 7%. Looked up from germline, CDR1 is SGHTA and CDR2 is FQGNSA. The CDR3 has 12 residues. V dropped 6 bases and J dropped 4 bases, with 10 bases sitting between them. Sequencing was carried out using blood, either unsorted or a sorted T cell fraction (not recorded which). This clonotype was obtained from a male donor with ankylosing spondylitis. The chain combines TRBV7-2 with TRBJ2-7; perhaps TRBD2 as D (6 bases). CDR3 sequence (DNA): TGTGCCAGCAGTTCTAGCGCTTACGAGCAGTACTTC. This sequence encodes CASSSSAYEQYF.